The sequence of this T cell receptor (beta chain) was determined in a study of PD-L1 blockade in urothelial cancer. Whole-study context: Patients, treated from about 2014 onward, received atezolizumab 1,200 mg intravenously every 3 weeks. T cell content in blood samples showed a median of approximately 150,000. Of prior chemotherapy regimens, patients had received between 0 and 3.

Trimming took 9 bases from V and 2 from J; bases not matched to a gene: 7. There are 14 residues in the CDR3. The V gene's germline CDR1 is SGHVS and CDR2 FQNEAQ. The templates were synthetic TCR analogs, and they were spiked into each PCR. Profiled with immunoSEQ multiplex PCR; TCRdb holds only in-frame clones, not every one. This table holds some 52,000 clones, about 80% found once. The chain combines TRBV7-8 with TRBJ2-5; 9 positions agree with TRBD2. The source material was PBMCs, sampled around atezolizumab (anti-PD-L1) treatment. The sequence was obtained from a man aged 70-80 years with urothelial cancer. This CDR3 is CASQRGATQETQYF. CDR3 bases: TGTGCCAGTCAGCGGGGGGCTACACAAGAGACCCAGTACTTC.